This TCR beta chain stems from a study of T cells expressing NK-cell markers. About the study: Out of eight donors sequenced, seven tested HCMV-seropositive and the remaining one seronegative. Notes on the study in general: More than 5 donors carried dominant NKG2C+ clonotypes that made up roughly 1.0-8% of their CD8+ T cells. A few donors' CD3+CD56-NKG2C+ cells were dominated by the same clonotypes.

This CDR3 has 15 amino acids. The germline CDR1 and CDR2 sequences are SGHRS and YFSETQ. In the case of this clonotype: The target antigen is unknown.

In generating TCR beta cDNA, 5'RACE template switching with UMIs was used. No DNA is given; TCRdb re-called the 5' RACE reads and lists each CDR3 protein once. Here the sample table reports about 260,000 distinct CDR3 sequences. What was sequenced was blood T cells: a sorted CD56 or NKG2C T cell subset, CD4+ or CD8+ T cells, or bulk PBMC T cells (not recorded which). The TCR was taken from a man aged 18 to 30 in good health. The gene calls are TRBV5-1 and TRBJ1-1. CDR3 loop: CASSSLRNMNTEAFF.